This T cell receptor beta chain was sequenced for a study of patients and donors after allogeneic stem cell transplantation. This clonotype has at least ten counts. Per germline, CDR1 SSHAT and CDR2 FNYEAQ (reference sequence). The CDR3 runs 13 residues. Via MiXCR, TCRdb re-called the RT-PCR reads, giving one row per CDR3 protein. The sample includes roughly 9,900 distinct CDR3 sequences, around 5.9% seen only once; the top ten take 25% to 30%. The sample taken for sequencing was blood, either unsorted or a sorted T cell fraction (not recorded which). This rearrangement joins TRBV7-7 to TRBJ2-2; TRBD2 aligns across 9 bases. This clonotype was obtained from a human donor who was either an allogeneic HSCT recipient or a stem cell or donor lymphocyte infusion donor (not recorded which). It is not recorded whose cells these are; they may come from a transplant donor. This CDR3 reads CASGGLRTGELFF. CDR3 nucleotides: TGTGCTAGCGGGGGCCTACGGACCGGGGAGCTGTTTTTT.